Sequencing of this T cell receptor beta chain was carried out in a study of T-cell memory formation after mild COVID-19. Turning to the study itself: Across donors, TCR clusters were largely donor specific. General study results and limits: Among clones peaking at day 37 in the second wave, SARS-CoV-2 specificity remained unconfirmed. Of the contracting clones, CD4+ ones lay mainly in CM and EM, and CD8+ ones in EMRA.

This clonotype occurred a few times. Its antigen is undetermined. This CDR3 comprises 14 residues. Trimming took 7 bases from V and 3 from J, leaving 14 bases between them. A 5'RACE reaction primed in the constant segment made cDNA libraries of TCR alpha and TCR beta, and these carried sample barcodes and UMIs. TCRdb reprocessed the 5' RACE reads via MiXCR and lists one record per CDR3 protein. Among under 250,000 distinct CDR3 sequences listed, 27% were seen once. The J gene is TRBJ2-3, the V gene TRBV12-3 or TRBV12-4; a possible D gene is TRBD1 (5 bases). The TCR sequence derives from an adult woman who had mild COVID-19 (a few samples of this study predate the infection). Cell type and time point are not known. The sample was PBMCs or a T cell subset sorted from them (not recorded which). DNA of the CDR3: TGTGCCAGCACCCAAGGGGTGAGAACAGATACGCAGTATTTT. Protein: CASTQGVRTDTQYF.